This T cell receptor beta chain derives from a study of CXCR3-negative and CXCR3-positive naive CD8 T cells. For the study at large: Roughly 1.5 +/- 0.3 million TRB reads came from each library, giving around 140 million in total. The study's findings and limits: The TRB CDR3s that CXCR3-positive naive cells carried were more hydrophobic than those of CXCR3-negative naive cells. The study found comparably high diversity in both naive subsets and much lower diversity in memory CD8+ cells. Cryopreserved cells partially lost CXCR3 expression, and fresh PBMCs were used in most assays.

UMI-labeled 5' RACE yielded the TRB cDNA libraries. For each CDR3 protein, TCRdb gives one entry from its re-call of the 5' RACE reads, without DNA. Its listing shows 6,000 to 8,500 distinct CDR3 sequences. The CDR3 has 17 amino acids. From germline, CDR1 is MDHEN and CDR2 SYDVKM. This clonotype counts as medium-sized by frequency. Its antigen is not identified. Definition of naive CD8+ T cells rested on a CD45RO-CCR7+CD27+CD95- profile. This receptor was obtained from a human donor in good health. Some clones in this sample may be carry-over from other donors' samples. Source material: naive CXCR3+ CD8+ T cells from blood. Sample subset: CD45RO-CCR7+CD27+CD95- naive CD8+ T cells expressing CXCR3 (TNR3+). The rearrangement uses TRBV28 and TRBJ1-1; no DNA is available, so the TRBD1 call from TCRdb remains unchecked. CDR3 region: CASSPTPLVGTNTEAFF.